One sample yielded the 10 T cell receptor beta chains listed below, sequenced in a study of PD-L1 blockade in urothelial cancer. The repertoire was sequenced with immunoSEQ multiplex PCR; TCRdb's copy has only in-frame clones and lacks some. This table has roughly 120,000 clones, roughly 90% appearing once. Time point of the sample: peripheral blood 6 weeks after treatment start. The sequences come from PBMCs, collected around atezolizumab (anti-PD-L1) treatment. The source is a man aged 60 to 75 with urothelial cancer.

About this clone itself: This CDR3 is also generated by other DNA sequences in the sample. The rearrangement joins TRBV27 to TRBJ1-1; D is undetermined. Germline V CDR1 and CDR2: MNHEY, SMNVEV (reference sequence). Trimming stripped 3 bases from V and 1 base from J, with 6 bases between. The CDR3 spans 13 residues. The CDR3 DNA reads TGTGCCAGCAGTTTGCCCGGGAACACTGAAGCTTTCTTT. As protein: CASSLPGNTEAFF.

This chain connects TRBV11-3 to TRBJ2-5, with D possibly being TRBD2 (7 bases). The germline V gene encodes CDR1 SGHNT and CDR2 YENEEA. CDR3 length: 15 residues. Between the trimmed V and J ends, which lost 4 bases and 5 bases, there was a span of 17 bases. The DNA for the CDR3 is TGTGCCAGCAGCTACGAAGGGGGGGGCCTGGAGACCCAGTACTTC. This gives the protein CASSYEGGGLETQYF.

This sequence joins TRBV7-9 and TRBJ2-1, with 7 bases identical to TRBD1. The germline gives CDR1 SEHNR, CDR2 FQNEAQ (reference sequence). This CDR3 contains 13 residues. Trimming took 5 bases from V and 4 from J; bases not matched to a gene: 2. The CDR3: CASSETGYNEQFF. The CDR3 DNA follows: TGTGCCAGCAGCGAGACAGGGTACAATGAGCAGTTCTTC.

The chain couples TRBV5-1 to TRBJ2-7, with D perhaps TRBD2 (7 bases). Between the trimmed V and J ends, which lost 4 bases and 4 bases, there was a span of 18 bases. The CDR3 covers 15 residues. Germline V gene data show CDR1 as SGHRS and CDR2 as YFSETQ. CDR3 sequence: CASSALGGAEYEQYF. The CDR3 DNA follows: TGCGCCAGCAGCGCCCTGGGGGGGGCTGAGTACGAGCAGTACTTC.

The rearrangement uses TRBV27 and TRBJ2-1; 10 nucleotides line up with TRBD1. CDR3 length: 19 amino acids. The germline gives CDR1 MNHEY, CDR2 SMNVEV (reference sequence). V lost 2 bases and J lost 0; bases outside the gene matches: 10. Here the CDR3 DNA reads TGTGCCAGCAGTTTAAAAGGGACAGGGGAATTAAGCTCCTACAATGAGCAGTTCTTC. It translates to CASSLKGTGELSSYNEQFF.

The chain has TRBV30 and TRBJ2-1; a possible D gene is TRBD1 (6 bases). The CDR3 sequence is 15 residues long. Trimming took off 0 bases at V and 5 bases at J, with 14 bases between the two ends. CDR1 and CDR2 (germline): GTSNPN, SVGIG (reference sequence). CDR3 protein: CAWSVTGNWDNEQFF. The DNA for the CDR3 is TGTGCCTGGAGTGTAACAGGGAACTGGGACAATGAGCAGTTCTTC.

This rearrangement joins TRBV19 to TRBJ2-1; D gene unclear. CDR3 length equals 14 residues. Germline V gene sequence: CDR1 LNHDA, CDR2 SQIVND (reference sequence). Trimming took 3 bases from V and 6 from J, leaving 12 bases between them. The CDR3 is CASSMLADVNEQFF. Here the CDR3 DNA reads TGTGCCAGTAGTATGTTAGCAGACGTCAATGAGCAGTTCTTC. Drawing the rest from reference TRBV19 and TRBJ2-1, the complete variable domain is DGGITQSPKYLFRKEGQNVTLSCEQNLNHDAMYWYRQDPGQGLRLIYYSQIVNDFQKGDIAEGYSVSREKKESFPLTVTSAQKNPTAFYLCASSMLADVNEQFFGPGTRLTVL.

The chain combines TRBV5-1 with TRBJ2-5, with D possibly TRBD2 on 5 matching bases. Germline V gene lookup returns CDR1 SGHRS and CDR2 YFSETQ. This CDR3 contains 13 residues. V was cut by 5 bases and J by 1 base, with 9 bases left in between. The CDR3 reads CASRRVVQETQYF. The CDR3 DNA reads TGCGCCAGCAGGCGGGTAGTCCAAGAGACCCAGTACTTC.

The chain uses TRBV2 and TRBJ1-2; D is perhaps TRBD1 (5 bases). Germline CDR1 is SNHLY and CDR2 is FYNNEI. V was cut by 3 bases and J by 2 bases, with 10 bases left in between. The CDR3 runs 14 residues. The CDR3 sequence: CASSDLAGNYGYTF. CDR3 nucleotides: TGTGCCAGCAGTGACCTGGCAGGGAACTATGGCTACACCTTC.

As DNA, the CDR3 is TGTGCCAGTAGTATGACTAGCGGGGGATACAATGAGCAGTTCTTC. Translation gives CASSMTSGGYNEQFF. The chain combines TRBV19 with TRBJ2-1, with 12 bases aligning to TRBD2. The CDR3 consists of 15 residues. CDR1 LNHDA and CDR2 SQIVND come from the germline V gene (reference sequence). The trim removed 3 bases at V and 4 bases at J, leaving 1 base unmatched.